These 3 T cell receptor beta chains came from one sample sequenced in a study of blood T cell repertoires in COVID-19. The method was immunoSEQ multiplex PCR; TCRdb's version includes in-frame clones alone and lacks a portion of them. This table holds about 66,000 clones, roughly 90% found once. Sequencing input: peripheral blood. All receptors derive from a man between 60 and 75 years old with acute or convalescent COVID-19.

CDR3 amino acids: CASSFRQGAAGYTF. For the CDR3, the DNA is TGTGCCAGCAGTTTTCGACAGGGGGCAGCGGGCTACACCTTC. The chain has TRBV27 and TRBJ1-2; 10 bases map to TRBD1. The length of the CDR3 is 14 residues. The germline V gene has CDR1 MNHEY and CDR2 SMNVEV (reference sequence). Trimming at V came to 3 bases and at J to 8 bases, leaving 6 bases not matched to a gene.

This clone was recorded only once. The genes are TRBV11-2 and TRBJ1-2; TRBD1 aligns across 9 bases. Germline loops: CDR1 SGHAT, CDR2 FQNNGV. The CDR3 totals 13 residues. With V trimmed by 6 bases and J by 4 bases, 3 bases remained unmatched. DNA for the CDR3: TGTGCCAGCAGGACAGGGGGGAGCTATGGCTACACCTTC. Translated, it gives CASRTGGSYGYTF. Complete variable domain (other parts from reference TRBV11-2 and TRBJ1-2): EAGVAQSPRYKIIEKRQSVAFWCNPISGHATLYWYQQILGQGPKLLIQFQNNGVVDDSQLPKDRFSAERLKGVDSTLKIQPAKLEDSAVYLCASRTGGSYGYTFGSGTRLTVV.

CDR3 bases: TGTGCCAGCAGTGGACAGGCCAGCGGCTACACCTTC. It encodes CASSGQASGYTF. The V gene is TRBV12-3 or TRBV12-4, the J gene TRBJ1-2, with 7 bases identical to TRBD1. This CDR3 is built from 12 residues. V lost 5 bases, J lost 8 bases, and 5 bases stayed unmatched.